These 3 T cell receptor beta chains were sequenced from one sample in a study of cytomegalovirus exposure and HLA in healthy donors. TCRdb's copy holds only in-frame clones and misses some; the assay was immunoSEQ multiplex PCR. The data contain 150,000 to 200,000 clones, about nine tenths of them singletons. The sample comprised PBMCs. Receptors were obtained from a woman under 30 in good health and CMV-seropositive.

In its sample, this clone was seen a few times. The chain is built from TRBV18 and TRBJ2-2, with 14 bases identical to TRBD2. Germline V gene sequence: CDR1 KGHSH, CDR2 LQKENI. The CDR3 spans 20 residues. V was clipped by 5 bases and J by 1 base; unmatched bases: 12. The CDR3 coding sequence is TGTGCCAGCTCATCCCCCTCCGGGACTAGCGGGAGCCAGAACACCGGGGAGCTGTTTTTT. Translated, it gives CASSSPSGTSGSQNTGELFF.

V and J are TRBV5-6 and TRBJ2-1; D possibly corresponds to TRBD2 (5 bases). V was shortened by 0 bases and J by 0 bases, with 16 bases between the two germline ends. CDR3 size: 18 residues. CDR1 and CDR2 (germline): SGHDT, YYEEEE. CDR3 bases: TGTGCCAGCAGCTTGGCCCGCGGCGCGGGTTACTCCTACAATGAGCAGTTCTTC. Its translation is CASSLARGAGYSYNEQFF.

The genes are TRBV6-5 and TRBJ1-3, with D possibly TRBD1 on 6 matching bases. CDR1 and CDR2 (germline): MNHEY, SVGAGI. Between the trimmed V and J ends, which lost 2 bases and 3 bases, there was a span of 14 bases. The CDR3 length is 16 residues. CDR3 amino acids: CASSYTPGELGNTIYF. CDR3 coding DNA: TGTGCCAGCAGTTACACCCCAGGGGAACTTGGAAACACCATATATTTT.